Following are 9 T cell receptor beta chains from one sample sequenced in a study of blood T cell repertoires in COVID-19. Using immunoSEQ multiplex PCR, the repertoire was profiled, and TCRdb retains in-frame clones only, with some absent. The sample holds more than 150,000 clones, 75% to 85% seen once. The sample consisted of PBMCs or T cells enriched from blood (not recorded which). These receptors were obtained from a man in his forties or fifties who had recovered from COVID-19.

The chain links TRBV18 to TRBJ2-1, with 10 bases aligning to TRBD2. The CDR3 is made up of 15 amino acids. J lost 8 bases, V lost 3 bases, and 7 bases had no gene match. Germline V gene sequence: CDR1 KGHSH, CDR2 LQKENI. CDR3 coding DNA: TGTGCCAGCTCACCCCCTAGCGGGAGATCCTATGAGCAGTTCTTC. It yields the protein CASSPPSGRSYEQFF.

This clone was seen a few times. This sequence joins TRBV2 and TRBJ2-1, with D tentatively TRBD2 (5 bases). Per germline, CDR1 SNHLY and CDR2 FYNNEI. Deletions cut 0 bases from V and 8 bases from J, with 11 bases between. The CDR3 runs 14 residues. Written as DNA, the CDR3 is TGTGCCAGCAGTGAAGCGGGAGTAAAAGATGAGCAGTTCTTC. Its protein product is CASSEAGVKDEQFF.

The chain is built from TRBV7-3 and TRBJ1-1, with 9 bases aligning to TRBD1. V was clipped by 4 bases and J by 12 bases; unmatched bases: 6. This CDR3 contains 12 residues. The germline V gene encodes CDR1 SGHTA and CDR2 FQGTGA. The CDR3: CASSSGTGLTFF. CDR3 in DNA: TGTGCCAGCAGCTCAGGGACAGGGCTCACTTTCTTT.

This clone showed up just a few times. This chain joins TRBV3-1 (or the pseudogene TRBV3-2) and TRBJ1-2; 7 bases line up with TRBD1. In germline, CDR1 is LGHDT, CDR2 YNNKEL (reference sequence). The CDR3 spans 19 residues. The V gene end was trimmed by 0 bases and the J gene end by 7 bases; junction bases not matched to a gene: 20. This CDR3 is CASSQDSRRTGLEESGYTF. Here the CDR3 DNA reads TGTGCCAGCAGCCAAGATAGCCGACGGACAGGATTAGAGGAGAGTGGCTACACCTTC.

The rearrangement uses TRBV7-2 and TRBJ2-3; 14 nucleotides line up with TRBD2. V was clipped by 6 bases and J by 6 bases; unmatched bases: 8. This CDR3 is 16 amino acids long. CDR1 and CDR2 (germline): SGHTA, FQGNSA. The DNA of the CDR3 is TGTGCCAGCAGGCCGCAGGGACTAGCGGGAGCCGATACGCAGTATTTT. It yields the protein CASRPQGLAGADTQYF.

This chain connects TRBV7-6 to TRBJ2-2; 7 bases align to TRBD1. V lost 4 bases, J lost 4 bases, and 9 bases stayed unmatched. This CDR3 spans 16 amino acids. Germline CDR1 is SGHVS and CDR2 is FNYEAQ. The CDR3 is CASSSLDRESTGELFF. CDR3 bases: TGTGCCAGCAGCTCCTTAGACAGGGAGAGCACCGGGGAGCTGTTTTTT.

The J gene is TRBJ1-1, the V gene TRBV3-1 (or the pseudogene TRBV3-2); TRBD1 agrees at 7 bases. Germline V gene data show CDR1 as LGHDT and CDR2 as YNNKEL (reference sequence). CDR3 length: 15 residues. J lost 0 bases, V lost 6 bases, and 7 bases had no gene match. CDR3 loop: CASSSTDRVNTEAFF. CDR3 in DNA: TGTGCCAGCAGTTCTACTGACAGGGTGAACACTGAAGCTTTCTTT.

The CDR3 nucleotides are TGTGCCAGCATCGACTACTCGGGCACAGATACGCAGTATTTT. As protein: CASIDYSGTDTQYF. The chain combines TRBV28 with TRBJ2-3; D is perhaps TRBD2 (5 bases). V was clipped by 7 bases and J by 1 base, with 12 bases between them. Germline values: CDR1 MDHEN, CDR2 SYDVKM. This CDR3 is 14 amino acids long.

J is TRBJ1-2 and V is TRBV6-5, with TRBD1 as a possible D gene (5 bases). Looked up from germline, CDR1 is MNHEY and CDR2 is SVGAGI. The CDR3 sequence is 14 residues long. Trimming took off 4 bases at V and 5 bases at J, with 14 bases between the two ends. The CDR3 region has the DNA TGTGCCAGCAGTTTCCAGGGCTTCCATTATGGCTACACCTTC. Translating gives CASSFQGFHYGYTF.